Each of the 18 T cell receptor beta chains below was sequenced from the same sample in a study of blood T cells in healthy people across ages. A second PCR, run for about 7 to 11 cycles, used a sample-barcoded 5' primer plus a J-beta primer mix. TCRdb re-derived calls from the 5' RACE reads in MiXCR, one entry per CDR3 protein. The table has 700,000 or so distinct CDR3 sequences, less than 45% seen once. Sequenced input: blood. The receptors come from an elderly man in good health.

There are a few counts of this clonotype. The rearrangement links TRBV3-1 to TRBJ2-5; D is uncertain. The CDR3 covers 15 residues. Trimming took 1 base from V and 4 from J, leaving 13 bases between them. Germline V gene sequence: CDR1 LGHDT, CDR2 YNNKEL (reference sequence). The CDR3 DNA reads as TGTGCCAGCAGCCAAGGGTCCCCCGGCGGAGAGACCCAGTACTTC. This translates into CASSQGSPGGETQYF.

The rearrangement uses TRBV21-1 and TRBJ2-4; the DNA was not used to check the table's D call, TRBD1. TRBV21-1 constitutes a pseudogene. The length of the CDR3 is 13 residues. CDR3 coding DNA: TGTGCCAGCAAGGCGGGACACCTAAACATTCAGTACTTC. This codes for CASKAGHLNIQYF.

The chain recombines TRBV7-8 with TRBJ1-4; a possible D gene is TRBD1 (5 bases). CDR3 length: 12 amino acids. Trimming left V 6 bases short and J 6 bases short, with 8 bases between. CDR1 SGHVS and CDR2 FQNEAQ come from the germline V gene. The CDR3 DNA sequence: TGTGCCAGCAGGGGGGTATATGAAAAACTGTTTTTT. It codes for CASRGVYEKLFF.

The chain carries TRBV20-1 and TRBJ1-1; TRBD1 matches at 7 bases. V lost 1 base to trimming and J lost 7 bases; unmatched junction nucleotides: 6. The CDR3 has 13 amino acids. Germline loops: CDR1 DFQATT, CDR2 SNEGSKA (reference sequence). CDR3 sequence (DNA): TGCAGTGCTAGAGTTGGGACAGCGGTTGAAGCTTTCTTT. Translation gives CSARVGTAVEAFF.

This chain joins TRBV3-1 and TRBJ2-1; the D gene is possibly TRBD1 (6 bases). There are 17 residues in the CDR3. The germline V gene has CDR1 LGHDT and CDR2 YNNKEL (reference sequence). V was pared by 5 bases and J by 3 bases, with 20 bases between. The CDR3 sequence is CASSFKPGQGGYNEQFF. CDR3 coding DNA: TGTGCCAGCAGCTTTAAACCGGGACAAGGGGGCTACAATGAGCAGTTCTTC.

This chain uses TRBV7-2 with TRBJ2-7, with TRBD2 identical over 13 bases. V was pared by 1 base and J by 4 bases, with 4 bases of the junction left unmatched. The CDR3 sequence is 16 residues long. Looked up from germline, CDR1 is SGHTA and CDR2 is FQGNSA. The CDR3 protein is CASSLGRTSGSYEQYF. In DNA, the CDR3 is TGTGCCAGCAGCTTAGGGCGGACTAGCGGGAGTTACGAGCAGTACTTC.

This chain connects TRBV5-1 to TRBJ2-2; D is undetermined. CDR3 length equals 14 residues. V lost 5 bases and J 2 bases, leaving 10 bases between the germline ends. CDR1 is SGHRS and CDR2 is YFSETQ in the germline V gene. This CDR3 reads CASRSAVNTGELFF. The CDR3 region has the DNA TGCGCCAGCAGGTCCGCGGTCAACACCGGGGAGCTGTTTTTT.

This chain connects TRBV6-5 to TRBJ1-4; the D is unclear. CDR3 length: 15 residues. Germline assignment: CDR1 MNHEY and CDR2 SVGAGI. Trimming removed 2 bases at V and 4 bases at J, with 11 bases between. The CDR3 spells CASSYQARINEKLFF. The DNA of the CDR3 is TGTGCCAGCAGTTACCAGGCCCGAATTAATGAAAAACTGTTTTTT.

Points on this clonotype: This may be a read error: a much more frequent sequence differs by one nucleotide. The chain has TRBV4-3 and TRBJ1-6; D gene uncertain. Looked up from germline, CDR1 is LGHNA and CDR2 is YSLEER. The germline V and J ends were trimmed by 0 bases and 6 bases, with 9 bases remaining between them. The CDR3 is 15 amino acids. The CDR3 sequence is CASSQDASSNSPLHF. The CDR3 DNA follows: TGCGCCAGCAGCCAAGATGCCAGCTCTAATTCACCCCTCCACTTT.

This clonotype was observed many times. At one of its ends the junction is not consistent with the germline gene, which may arise from a read error. This sequence joins TRBV5-1 and TRBJ2-5; D is uncertain. Looked up from germline, CDR1 is SGHRS and CDR2 is YFSETQ. The length of the CDR3 is 11 residues. This CDR3 is CASSFEETQYF. In DNA, the CDR3 is TGTGCCAGCAGCTTCGAAGAGACCCAGTACTTC.

The CDR3 region is CASSTQTVNTEAFF. DNA for the CDR3: TGTGCCAGCAGCACCCAGACGGTGAACACTGAAGCTTTCTTT. The rearrangement joins TRBV7-2 to TRBJ1-1; D is unclear. CDR1 and CDR2 (germline): SGHTA, FQGNSA. CDR3 size: 14 residues. The ends were cut back, 5 bases at V and 0 bases at J, with 10 bases in the middle.

V gene TRBV29-1 combines with J gene TRBJ2-3; 9 nucleotides match TRBD2. The CDR3 covers 14 residues. The junction had 4 bases not matched to a gene; V was cut back by 4 bases and J by 2 bases. The germline V gene encodes CDR1 SQVTM and CDR2 ANQGSEA. The CDR3: CSVGGGGATDTQYF. The CDR3 DNA reads as TGCAGCGTTGGAGGCGGGGGGGCCACAGATACGCAGTATTTT.

CDR3 nucleotides: TGCGCCAGCAGGGGCGGACGGATCTTAGCGGGAACTTCTAGCCGGTCCTACAATGAGCAGTTCTTC. It translates to CASRGGRILAGTSSRSYNEQFF. V usage is TRBV4-1 and J usage is TRBJ2-1; 8 bases agree with TRBD2. The CDR3 is 22 residues long. V gave up 6 bases and J gave up 1 base; unmatched junction bases: 26. Germline V CDR1 and CDR2: MGHRA, YSYEKL.

This chain connects TRBV29-1 to TRBJ2-3, with D hard to call. V was cut by 4 bases and J by 1 base, with 18 bases left in between. Germline CDR1 and CDR2: SQVTM and ANQGSEA. CDR3 size: 16 residues. CDR3 DNA: TGCAGCGTTGGGGTTAGCTCTATTTCGGGCACAGATACGCAGTATTTT. Translation gives CSVGVSSISGTDTQYF.

This clonotype has more than one count but fewer than ten. The V gene is TRBV7-2, the J gene TRBJ2-3, with 8 bases that match TRBD2. After removal of 7 bases from V and 2 bases from J, the junction contained 11 bases not matched to a gene. The CDR3 totals 16 residues. Germline assignment: CDR1 SGHTA and CDR2 FQGNSA. This CDR3 reads CASTPSGRRTTDTQYF. The CDR3 region has the DNA TGTGCCAGCACCCCTAGCGGGCGGCGGACCACAGATACGCAGTATTTT.

A few counts support this clonotype. This chain uses TRBV20-1 with TRBJ1-2, with a possible D match to TRBD1 (5 bases). CDR1 and CDR2 (germline): DFQATT, SNEGSKA (reference sequence). The CDR3 extends over 11 amino acids. The CDR3 nucleotides read TGCAGAGGGACTTCGAACTATGGCTACACCTTC. This sequence encodes CRGTSNYGYTF.

This clonotype was found a few times. The chain joins TRBV11-2 to TRBJ2-5, with D possibly TRBD2 on 7 matching bases. The germline CDR1 and CDR2 sequences are SGHAT and FQNNGV. This CDR3 contains 18 residues. V gave up 1 base and J gave up 1 base, with 19 bases separating them. Here the CDR3 DNA reads TGTGCCAGCAGCTTAGTCTCGAAAAGGGGAGGGGGCCAAGAGACCCAGTACTTC. Amino acids: CASSLVSKRGGGQETQYF.

This chain connects TRBV6-1 to TRBJ1-5, with D unclear. The CDR3 has 12 amino acids. Deletions cut 6 bases from V and 4 bases from J, with 7 bases between. Germline V gene lookup returns CDR1 MNHNS and CDR2 SASEGT. The CDR3 sequence is CASRINNQPQHF. The CDR3 DNA reads TGTGCCAGCAGGATCAATAATCAGCCCCAGCATTTT.